The clone carrying this T cell receptor beta chain was observed at least ten times. Its antigen is not known. This entry belongs to a study of T cells after yellow fever vaccination. The germline V gene encodes CDR1 MNHNS and CDR2 SASEGT. The CDR3 spans 15 residues. V trimming: 6 bases; J trimming: 2 bases; junction bases outside the gene matches: 6. In TCRdb, the 5' RACE reads were re-called with MiXCR into one record per CDR3 protein. Of about 260,000 distinct CDR3 sequences detected, about an eighth appear once; the ten largest clones hold 0.4% to 0.65%. Study observations and caveats: Weaker overall, the secondary response nonetheless peaked faster (day 5 versus 15).

The source is a young man who received the YFV17D yellow fever vaccine. The rearrangement links TRBV6-1 to TRBJ2-1; 8 bases line up with TRBD2. The material sequenced was CD4+ T cells sorted from PBMCs, taken 45 days after the yellow fever booster vaccination. The DNA for the CDR3 is TGTGCCAGCAGGAGACAAGCGGGAGCCTACAATGAGCAGTTCTTC. The encoded protein is CASRRQAGAYNEQFF.